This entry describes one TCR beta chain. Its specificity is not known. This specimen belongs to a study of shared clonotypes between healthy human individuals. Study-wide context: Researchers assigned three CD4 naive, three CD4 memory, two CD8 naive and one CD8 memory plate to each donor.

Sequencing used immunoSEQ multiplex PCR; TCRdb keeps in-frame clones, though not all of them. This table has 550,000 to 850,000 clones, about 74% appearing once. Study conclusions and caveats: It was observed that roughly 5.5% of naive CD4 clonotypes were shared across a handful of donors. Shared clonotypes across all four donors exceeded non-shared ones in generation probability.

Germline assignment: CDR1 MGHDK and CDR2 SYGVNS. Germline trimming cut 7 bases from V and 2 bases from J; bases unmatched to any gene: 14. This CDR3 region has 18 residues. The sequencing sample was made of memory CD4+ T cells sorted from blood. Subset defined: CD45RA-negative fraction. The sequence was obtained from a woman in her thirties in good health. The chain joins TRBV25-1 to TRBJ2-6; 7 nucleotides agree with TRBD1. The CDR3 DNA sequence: TGTGCCAGCACACCTCAAACGGGACAGACAGCTGGGGCCAACGTCCTGACTTTC. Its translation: CASTPQTGQTAGANVLTF.